This passage covers 28 T cell receptor beta chains from one sample sequenced in a study of T cells in narcolepsy. Measured with immunoSEQ multiplex PCR; TCRdb has only the in-frame clones, and not every one. This sample has approximately 25,000 clones, with 55% to 65% found just once. Sample: memory (CD45RA-) CD4+ T cells from blood. These receptors were collected from a human donor in good health.

The sample holds a few counts of this clone. The chain uses TRBV28 and TRBJ1-5; tentative D call: TRBD1 (6 bases). This CDR3 spans 14 amino acids. Germline loops: CDR1 MDHEN, CDR2 SYDVKM. V was trimmed by 10 bases and J by 0 bases, leaving 13 bases between them. CDR3 in DNA: TGTGCCACCATGAGGGACAATAGCAATCAGCCCCAGCATTTT. Translated: CATMRDNSNQPQHF. Looking up the rest from reference TRBV28 and TRBJ1-5 gives the full variable domain: DVKVTQSSRYLVKRTGEKVFLECVQDMDHENMFWYRQDPGLGLRLIYFSYDVKMKEKGDIPEGYSVSREKKERFSLILESASTNQTSMYLCATMRDNSNQPQHFGDGTRLSIL.

The rearrangement uses TRBV12-5 and TRBJ2-3; maybe TRBD2 (6 bases). CDR1 is LGHNT and CDR2 is FRNRAP in the germline V gene. V was pared by 3 bases and J by 8 bases, with 6 bases between. This CDR3 has 11 amino acids. CDR3 in amino acids: CASGFGSTQYF. Written as DNA, the CDR3 is TGTGCTAGTGGTTTCGGGAGTACGCAGTATTTT.

The rearrangement joins TRBV2 to TRBJ2-1; TRBD2 might be the D (5 bases). Trimming removed 8 bases at V and 0 bases at J, with 20 bases between. The germline V gene encodes CDR1 SNHLY and CDR2 FYNNEI. This CDR3 region has 17 residues. For the CDR3, the DNA is TGTGCCAGCCGCTCTGGGGAGCCTTGGAGCTCCTACAATGAGCAGTTCTTC. Amino acid sequence: CASRSGEPWSSYNEQFF.

This clone was seen a few times. The rearrangement uses TRBV4-2 and TRBJ1-1, with TRBD1 as a possible D gene (5 bases). The V and J ends lost 1 base and 4 bases respectively, with 10 bases between them. This CDR3 has 14 residues. The V gene's germline CDR1 is LGHNA and CDR2 YNFKEQ. The CDR3 region has the DNA TGTGCCAGCAGCCAAGGGTCCGGGGGCACTGAAGCTTTCTTT. Translated, it gives CASSQGSGGTEAFF.

This sequence joins TRBV5-6 and TRBJ1-5; D might be TRBD1 (6 bases). V was trimmed by 0 bases and J by 2 bases, leaving 6 bases between them. This CDR3 spans 14 amino acids. CDR1 SGHDT and CDR2 YYEEEE come from the germline V gene. CDR3 sequence reads: CASSLAGGNQPQHF. The CDR3 DNA is TGTGCCAGCAGCTTGGCAGGGGGCAATCAGCCCCAGCATTTT. The full variable domain, with the rest looked up from reference TRBV5-6 and TRBJ1-5, is DAGVTQSPTHLIKTRGQQVTLRCSPKSGHDTVSWYQQALGQGPQFIFQYYEEEERQRGNFPDRFSGHQFPNYSSELNVNALLLGDSALYLCASSLAGGNQPQHFGDGTRLSIL.

The chain is built from TRBV18 and TRBJ1-1, with D maybe TRBD1 (5 bases). CDR3 length equals 13 residues. Trimming removed 5 bases at V and 2 bases at J, with 9 bases between. Germline CDR1 reads KGHSH; CDR2 reads LQKENI. Written as DNA, the CDR3 is TGTGCCAGCTCAGGACAAGTAAACACTGAAGCTTTCTTT. Protein product: CASSGQVNTEAFF.

This clone has more than one count but fewer than ten. The chain joins TRBV19 to TRBJ1-5, with D perhaps TRBD1 (6 bases). Germline CDR1 reads LNHDA; CDR2 reads SQIVND (reference sequence). V dropped 2 bases and J dropped 6 bases, with 8 bases sitting between them. CDR3 length: 13 residues. This CDR3 reads CASSIKTGQPQHF. The CDR3 bases are TGTGCCAGTAGTATAAAGACAGGTCAGCCCCAGCATTTT.

The J gene is TRBJ2-1, the V gene TRBV5-6, with TRBD2 matching over 11 bases. V was clipped by 3 bases and J by 6 bases; unmatched bases: 8. CDR3 length equals 16 residues. CDR1 is SGHDT and CDR2 is YYEEEE in the germline V gene. The CDR3 DNA sequence: TGTGCCAGCAGCTCGTTTAGCGGGGGGGCGTTCAATGAGCAGTTCTTC. This translates into CASSSFSGGAFNEQFF.

V and J are TRBV30 and TRBJ2-7; 8 bases align to TRBD1. Germline CDR1 GTSNPN, CDR2 SVGIG (reference sequence). The CDR3 length is 12 residues. The junction had 2 bases not matched to a gene; V was cut back by 3 bases and J by 4 bases. CDR3 protein: CAWSRGQYEQYF. DNA of the CDR3: TGTGCCTGGAGCAGGGGGCAGTACGAGCAGTACTTC.

This chain links TRBV21-1 with TRBJ2-7; TRBD2, as called in the table, went unchecked against the DNA. TRBV21-1 is a documented pseudogene. The CDR3 is made up of 16 amino acids. CDR3 DNA: TGTGCCAGCAGTGGAACTGTAGCTACACTGTTAGACGAGCAGTACTTC. Translation: CASSGTVATLLDEQYF.

CDR3 amino acids: CASSIAAGADTQYF. CDR3 coding DNA: TGTGCCAGTAGTATAGCTGCCGGCGCAGATACGCAGTATTTT. V is TRBV19 and J is TRBJ2-3; unclear D gene. V shed 1 base and J shed 4 bases, with 9 bases lying between them. CDR3 size: 14 residues. The V gene's germline CDR1 is LNHDA and CDR2 SQIVND (reference sequence).

The rearrangement uses TRBV5-4 and TRBJ1-2; no clear D. The CDR3 runs to 14 residues. Germline V CDR1 and CDR2: SGHNT, YYREEE (reference sequence). V was trimmed by 3 bases and J by 0 bases, leaving 9 bases between them. CDR3 loop: CASSWRRSNYGYTF. The CDR3 bases are TGTGCCAGCAGCTGGAGGAGGTCTAACTATGGCTACACCTTC.

This clone was found a few times. The J gene is TRBJ2-3, the V gene TRBV5-1; 7 bases match TRBD2. After removal of 0 bases from V and 5 bases from J, the junction contained 3 bases not matched to a gene. The CDR3 has 14 residues. The germline gives CDR1 SGHRS, CDR2 YFSETQ. In DNA form, the CDR3 reads TGCGCCAGCAGCTTGGGCAGGGAGGGAGATACGCAGTATTTT. The encoded protein is CASSLGREGDTQYF.

This chain links TRBV2 with TRBJ1-1, with D maybe TRBD1 (5 bases). V lost 6 bases and J 4 bases, leaving 21 bases between the germline ends. CDR1 and CDR2 from the germline V gene are SNHLY and FYNNEI. CDR3 length equals 16 residues. The CDR3 spells CASSFIPDSQGTEAFF. The CDR3 DNA reads TGTGCCAGCAGCTTTATCCCCGACAGTCAGGGCACTGAAGCTTTCTTT.

The chain links TRBV7-6 to TRBJ1-1, with D unresolved. Germline loops: CDR1 SGHVS, CDR2 FNYEAQ. CDR3 size: 13 residues. V gave up 1 base and J gave up 1 base, with 4 bases separating them. CDR3 region: CASSLEQNTEAFF. CDR3 nucleotides: TGTGCCAGCAGCTTAGAACAGAACACTGAAGCTTTCTTT.

The chain combines TRBV19 with TRBJ2-5, with D perhaps being TRBD1 or TRBD2 (6 bases each). Germline V gene sequence: CDR1 LNHDA, CDR2 SQIVND (reference sequence). V lost 4 bases, J lost 3 bases, and 15 bases lay in between. The CDR3 is made up of 15 amino acids. The CDR3, as DNA: TGTGCCAGTAGTAGCGTCGGGGGCAGGGAAGAGACCCAGTACTTC. Protein product: CASSSVGGREETQYF.

The V call is TRBV6-6, the J call TRBJ2-7; possibly TRBD1 for D (5 bases). The CDR3 length is 14 residues. The germline V gene encodes CDR1 MNHNY and CDR2 SVGAGI (reference sequence). With 6 bases removed from V and 0 bases from J, the gap between germline ends came to 12 bases. In DNA form, the CDR3 reads TGTGCCAGCAGCCCTGACAGATTCTCCTACGAGCAGTACTTC. Translation gives CASSPDRFSYEQYF.

This clone appeared a single time. The chain employs TRBV5-6 and TRBJ2-3; D may be TRBD2 (5 bases). The ends were cut back, 2 bases at V and 11 bases at J, with 12 bases in the middle. This CDR3 is 12 amino acids long. The germline V gene has CDR1 SGHDT and CDR2 YYEEEE. CDR3 loop: CASSFVGREQYF. The CDR3 coding sequence is TGTGCCAGCAGCTTTGTAGGCCGGGAGCAGTATTTT.

The rearrangement joins TRBV11-2 to TRBJ2-5; D is unresolved. This CDR3 has 12 residues. V was cut by 3 bases and J by 6 bases, with 8 bases left in between. CDR1 is SGHAT and CDR2 is FQNNGV in the germline V gene. CDR3 in DNA: TGTGCCAGCAGCTTCCGAGAAAAGACCCAGTACTTC. Translated, it gives CASSFREKTQYF.

The rearrangement uses TRBV19 and TRBJ2-1; D not resolved. The CDR3 has 15 amino acids. The V gene lost 4 bases and the J gene lost 0 bases, with 10 bases spanning the gap. The V gene's germline CDR1 is LNHDA and CDR2 SQIVND (reference sequence). The CDR3 DNA sequence: TGTGCCAGTAGTAAGGCGGATAGCTCCTACAATGAGCAGTTCTTC. It encodes CASSKADSSYNEQFF.

This CDR3 reads CASSQAAHRGNTGELFF. The CDR3 coding sequence is TGTGCCAGCAGCCAAGCTGCCCACCGGGGGAACACCGGGGAGCTGTTTTTT. The chain combines TRBV4-2 with TRBJ2-2, with D perhaps TRBD2 (5 bases). Germline CDR1 is LGHNA and CDR2 is YNFKEQ. The CDR3 length is 17 residues. Trimming stripped 1 base from V and 1 base from J, with 13 bases between.

The chain links TRBV30 to TRBJ1-3; D unresolved. Germline values: CDR1 GTSNPN, CDR2 SVGIG (reference sequence). CDR3 length: 13 residues. Deletions cut 0 bases from V and 4 bases from J, with 7 bases between. CDR3 coding DNA: TGTGCCTGGAGTGTCACGGGCGGAAACACCATATATTTT. This translates into CAWSVTGGNTIYF. The full variable domain, completed using reference TRBV30 and TRBJ1-3, is SQTIHQWPATLVQPVGSPLSLECTVEGTSNPNLYWYRQAAGRGLQLLFYSVGIGQISSEVPQNLSASRPQDRQFILSSKKLLLSDSGFYLCAWSVTGGNTIYFGEGSWLTVV.

The gene calls are TRBV6-1 and TRBJ2-7, with a tentative D call TRBD2 (5 bases). The CDR3 spans 11 residues. The germline gives CDR1 MNHNS, CDR2 SASEGT. V lost 3 bases to trimming and J lost 5 bases, with 5 bases between them. The CDR3 sequence is CASSERDEQYF. CDR3 DNA: TGTGCCAGCAGTGAGAGGGACGAGCAGTACTTC.

This chain joins TRBV2 and TRBJ2-2, with D uncertain. V shed 3 bases and J shed 5 bases, with 4 bases lying between them. Germline values: CDR1 SNHLY, CDR2 FYNNEI. This CDR3 has 12 residues. CDR3 sequence: CASSEDTGELFF. For the CDR3, the DNA is TGTGCCAGCAGTGAGGATACCGGGGAGCTGTTTTTT.

The rearrangement joins TRBV27 to TRBJ2-2, with TRBD2 matching over 13 bases. The germline CDR1 and CDR2 sequences are MNHEY and SMNVEV (reference sequence). The CDR3 sequence is 16 residues long. V shed 6 bases, J shed 4 bases, and the junction held 5 bases outside the gene matches. CDR3 protein: CASSGLAGVVTGELFF. In DNA form, the CDR3 reads TGTGCCAGCAGCGGACTAGCGGGAGTGGTCACCGGGGAGCTGTTTTTT.

This chain links TRBV7-9 with TRBJ2-5; maybe TRBD1 (5 bases). Trimming left V 4 bases short and J 4 bases short, with 10 bases between. CDR1 is SEHNR and CDR2 is FQNEAQ in the germline V gene (reference sequence). The CDR3 loop spans 13 amino acids. The CDR3 loop reads CASSSAGLETQYF. The CDR3 DNA is TGTGCCAGCAGCTCGGCAGGGCTAGAGACCCAGTACTTC.

The chain combines TRBV19 with TRBJ2-7; 10 nucleotides agree with TRBD1. V lost 3 bases to trimming and J lost 8 bases; unmatched junction nucleotides: 4. In germline, CDR1 is LNHDA, CDR2 SQIVND (reference sequence). This CDR3 has 13 residues. The CDR3 nucleotides read TGTGCCAGTAGTATTGGGGACAGGGGAAAGCAGTACTTC. As protein: CASSIGDRGKQYF.

The J gene is TRBJ1-2, the V gene TRBV9; 7 nucleotides match TRBD1. With V trimmed by 7 bases and J by 5 bases, 11 bases remained unmatched. This CDR3 region has 14 residues. In germline, CDR1 is SGDLS, CDR2 YYNGEE. The DNA of the CDR3 is TGTGCCAGCCGCCCCACAGGGGACGCATATGGCTACACCTTC. Amino acids: CASRPTGDAYGYTF. Supplemented by reference TRBV9 and TRBJ1-2, the full variable domain reads DSGVTQTPKHLITATGQRVTLRCSPRSGDLSVYWYQQSLDQGLQFLIQYYNGEERAKGNILERFSAQQFPDLHSELNLSSLELGDSALYFCASRPTGDAYGYTFGSGTRLTVV.